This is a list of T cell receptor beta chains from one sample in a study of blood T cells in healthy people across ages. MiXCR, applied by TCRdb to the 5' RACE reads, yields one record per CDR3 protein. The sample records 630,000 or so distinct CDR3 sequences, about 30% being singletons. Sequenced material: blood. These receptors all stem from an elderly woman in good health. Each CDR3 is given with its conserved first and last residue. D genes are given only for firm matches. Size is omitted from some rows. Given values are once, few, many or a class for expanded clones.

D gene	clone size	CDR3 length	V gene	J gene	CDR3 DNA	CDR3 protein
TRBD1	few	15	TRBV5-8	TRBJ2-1	TGTGCCAGCAGCTTGGTCAGGGGGCGGCACAATGAGCAGTTCTTC	CASSLVRGRHNEQFF
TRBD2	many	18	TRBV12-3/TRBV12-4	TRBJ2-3	TGTGCCAGCAGTTCTAAATTGAGAGCGGGGGGGCGCACAGATACGCAGTATTTT	CASSSKLRAGGRTDTQYF
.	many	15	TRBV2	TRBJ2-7	TGTGCCAGCAGTCTTGAAGGAGGGGCGTCCTACGAGCAGTACTTC	CASSLEGGASYEQYF
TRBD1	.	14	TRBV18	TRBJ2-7	TGTGCCAGCTCACCAGGACAGGGAGCCTGCGAGCAGTACTTC	CASSPGQGACEQYF
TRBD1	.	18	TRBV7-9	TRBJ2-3	TGTGCCAGCAGCTTAGTATACGCCAGGGACAGGTACACAGATACGCAGTATTTT	CASSLVYARDRYTDTQYF
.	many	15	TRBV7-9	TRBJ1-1	TGTGCCAGCAGTATTGGTACCGACCTGAACACTGAAGCTTTCTTT	CASSIGTDLNTEAFF
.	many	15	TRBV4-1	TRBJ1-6	TGCGCCAGCAGCCGGGACACGGTTAATAATTCACCCCTCCACTTT	CASSRDTVNNSPLHF
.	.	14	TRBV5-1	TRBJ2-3	TGCGCCAGCAGCACCGGGACGGAGCAAGATACGCAGTATTTT	CASSTGTEQDTQYF
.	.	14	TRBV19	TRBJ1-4	TGTGCCAGTAGTCCCACCCTCCGTGGTGAAAAACTGTTTTTT	CASSPTLRGEKLFF
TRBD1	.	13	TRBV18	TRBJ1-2	TGTGCCAGCTCACCGGGGACAGGTCTTGGCTACACCTTC	CASSPGTGLGYTF
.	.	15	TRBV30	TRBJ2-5	TGTGCCTGGAGTGTACGCCCCCCTGGATTGGGGACCCAGTACTTC	CAWSVRPPGLGTQYF
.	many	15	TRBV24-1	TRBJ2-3	TGTGCCACCAGTGATTTGCGGGTCTCGGCAGATACGCAGTATTTT	CATSDLRVSADTQYF
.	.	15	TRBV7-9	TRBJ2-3	TGTGCCAGCAGCTTAGCCGGGCTAACGGGGGACTTTATGTATTTT	CASSLAGLTGDFMYF
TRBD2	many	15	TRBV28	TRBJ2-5	TGTGCCAGCAGCCAGTGGGGGGGGTCCCAAGAGACCCAGTACTTC	CASSQWGGSQETQYF
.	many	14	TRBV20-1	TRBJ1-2	TGCAGTGCTAGAGATCCACAGACTATTGGTGGCTACACCTTC	CSARDPQTIGGYTF
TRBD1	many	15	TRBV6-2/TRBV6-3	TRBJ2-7	TGTGCCAGCAGTTACTCCAGGACAGGGGGCTACGAGCAGTACTTC	CASSYSRTGGYEQYF
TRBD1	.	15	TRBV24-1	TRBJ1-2	TGTGCCACCAGTGATGGGGGACAGGGGGCAGGTGGCTACACCTTC	CATSDGGQGAGGYTF
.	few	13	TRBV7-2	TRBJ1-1	TGTGCCAGCAGCTTAGTCAGGTTGGATGAAGCTTTCTTT	CASSLVRLDEAFF
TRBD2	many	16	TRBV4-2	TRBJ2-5	TGTGCCAGCAGCCAAGAACAAGCTAGCGGGGGTGAGACCCAGTACTTC	CASSQEQASGGETQYF
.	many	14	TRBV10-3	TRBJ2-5	TGTGCCACGGGCAGGGGCGCCAGGGAAGAGACCCAGTACTTC	CATGRGAREETQYF
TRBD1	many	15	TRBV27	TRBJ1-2	TGTGCCAGCAGGCTTCGAATGCAGGGGGCGGGTGGCTACACCTTC	CASRLRMQGAGGYTF
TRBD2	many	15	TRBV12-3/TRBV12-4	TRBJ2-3	TGTGCCAGCACCAGAAGCGGGGGGGCCCCAGATACGCAGTATTTT	CASTRSGGAPDTQYF
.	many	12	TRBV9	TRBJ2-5	TGTGCCAGCAGCGTTGGTAGTGAGGCCCAGTACTTC	CASSVGSEAQYF
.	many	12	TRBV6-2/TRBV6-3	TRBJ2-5	TGTGCCAGCAGCCGGACACAAGAGACCCAGTACTTC	CASSRTQETQYF
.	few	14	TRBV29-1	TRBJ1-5	TGCAGCGCCCAGTGGGGAGGAAGCAATCAGCCCCAGCATTTT	CSAQWGGSNQPQHF
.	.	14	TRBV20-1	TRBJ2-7	TGCAGTGCAAAGTTACAAGACACCTACAATGAGCAGTACTTC	CSAKLQDTYNEQYF
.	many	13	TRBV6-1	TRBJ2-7	TGTGCCAGCAGTGCTGAGGCAGCCTACGAGCAGTACTTC	CASSAEAAYEQYF
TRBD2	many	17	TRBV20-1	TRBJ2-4	TGCAGTGCTTTACTAGCGACGATGGTGGCGGCCAAAAACATTCAGTACTTC	CSALLATMVAAKNIQYF
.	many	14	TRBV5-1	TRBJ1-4	TGCGCCAGCAGCCTAGGACAGCGGGTCGAAAAACTGTTTTTT	CASSLGQRVEKLFF
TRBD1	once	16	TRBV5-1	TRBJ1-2	TGCGCCAGCAGCTCCCGGGACAGGGCGAAGGACTATGGCTACACCTTC	CASSSRDRAKDYGYTF
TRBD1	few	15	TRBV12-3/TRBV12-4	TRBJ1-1	TGTGCCAGCAGGCCGAACAGGGGTAGGGACACTGAAGCTTTCTTT	CASRPNRGRDTEAFF
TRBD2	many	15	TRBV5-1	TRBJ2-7	TGCGCCAGCAGCTTGGAACTAGCGGGATTCTACGAGCAGTACTTC	CASSLELAGFYEQYF
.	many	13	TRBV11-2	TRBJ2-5	TGTGCCAGCAGCTTAAAGGGCGAGGGGACCCAGTACTTC	CASSLKGEGTQYF
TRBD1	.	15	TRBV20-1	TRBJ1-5	TGCAGTGCGGGGAGGGGACAGGGAATAACTCAGCCCCAGCATTTT	CSAGRGQGITQPQHF
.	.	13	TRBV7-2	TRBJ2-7	TGTGCCAGCAGCTTACAAGTAGGATACGAGCAGTACTTC	CASSLQVGYEQYF
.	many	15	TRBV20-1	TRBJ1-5	TGCAGTGCTAGAGATGGGGGGCAGCGCAATCAGCCCCAGCATTTT	CSARDGGQRNQPQHF